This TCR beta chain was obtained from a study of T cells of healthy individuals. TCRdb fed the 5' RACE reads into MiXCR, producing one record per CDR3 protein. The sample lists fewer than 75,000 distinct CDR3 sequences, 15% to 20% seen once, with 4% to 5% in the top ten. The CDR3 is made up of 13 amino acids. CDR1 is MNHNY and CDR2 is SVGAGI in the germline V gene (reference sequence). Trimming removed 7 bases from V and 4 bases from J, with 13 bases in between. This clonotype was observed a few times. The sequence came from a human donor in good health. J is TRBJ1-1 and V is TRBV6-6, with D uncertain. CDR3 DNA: TGTGCCAGCACCGAAACAACCCCCACTGAAGCTTTCTTT. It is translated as CASTETTPTEAFF.